These T cell receptor beta chains were read from a single sample in a study of T cell responses to AZD1222 COVID-19 vaccine. Profiled with immunoSEQ multiplex PCR; TCRdb holds only in-frame clones, not every one. This sample has fewer than 150,000 clones, with about 91% found just once. The input for sequencing was peripheral blood, taken on day 0 of AZD1222 vaccination. The receptors here all came from an adult in good health. The CDR3 runs from the conserved cysteine through the conserved F or W. Fields, in order: V gene, clone size, D gene, J gene, CDR3 DNA, CDR3 protein. D genes are given only for firm matches. Not every row has a clone size; where given, it reads once, few, many or a size class.

TRBV6-2/TRBV6-3	NA	TRBD1	TRBJ1-1	TGTGCCAGCAGTCAAGGGACAGCGCCGTTGGGGAAGGCTTTCTTT	CASSQGTAPLGKAFF
TRBV6-2/TRBV6-3	NA	NA	TRBJ1-2	TGTGCCAGCAGTTACTCGATATCCAGTAACCGGCTTGACTATGGCTACACCTTC	CASSYSISSNRLDYGYTF
TRBV28	NA	NA	TRBJ2-2	TGTGCCAGCAGTCGCTCGGACAGGGACTACAGGGAGCTGTTTTTT	CASSRSDRDYRELFF
TRBV11-2	NA	NA	TRBJ2-2	TGTGCCAGCAGCTGGGCCCACACCGGGGAGCTGTTTTTT	CASSWAHTGELFF
TRBV15	NA	NA	TRBJ2-3	TGTGCCACCAGCAGAGACCCAGGTAGCACAGATACGCAGTATTTT	CATSRDPGSTDTQYF
TRBV7-2	NA	NA	TRBJ1-1	TGTGCCAGCAGCTTAGACGTGGGAGGGACTGAAGCTTTCTTT	CASSLDVGGTEAFF
TRBV28	NA	NA	TRBJ2-7	TGTGCCACAGTCCCGGGTACCGCCTCCTACGAGCAGTACTTC	CATVPGTASYEQYF
TRBV19	once	NA	TRBJ2-1	TGTGCCAGTAGTTCGCGACCGAGGGCAGGGGATGAGCAGTTCTTC	CASSSRPRAGDEQFF
TRBV11-2	once	NA	TRBJ1-2	TGTGCCAGCAGCTTAGGGTCGGGCGACTATGGCTACACCTTC	CASSLGSGDYGYTF
TRBV6-5	NA	TRBD1	TRBJ1-1	TGTGCCAGCAGTTACGGGCAGGGGGCATCTGAAGCTTTCTTT	CASSYGQGASEAFF
TRBV19	once	NA	TRBJ1-4	TGTGCCAGTAGGTCCGGGTTTGCAACTAATGAAAAACTGTTTTTT	CASRSGFATNEKLFF
TRBV6-6	NA	NA	TRBJ2-1	TGTGCCAGCAGTACCGGCTCCTACAATGAGCAGTTCTTC	CASSTGSYNEQFF
TRBV5-1	NA	NA	TRBJ1-1	TGCGCCTCCAGAAGGGGGGACACTGAAGCTTTCTTT	CASRRGDTEAFF
TRBV13	NA	TRBD2	TRBJ2-3	TGTGCCAGCAGCTTAGCCAGCGGGGACTCCACAGATACGCAGTATTTT	CASSLASGDSTDTQYF
TRBV12-5	NA	TRBD1	TRBJ2-3	TGTGGCAGTAGGGGACAGGGGTCAGATACGCAGTATTTT	CGSRGQGSDTQYF
TRBV29-1	NA	NA	TRBJ2-2	TGCAGCGCAAGAGGCGGGACGGTTAACACCGGGGAGCTGTTTTTT	CSARGGTVNTGELFF
TRBV5-4	NA	NA	TRBJ2-2	TGTGCCAGCAGCTTGGTTGCTACCGGGGAGCTGTTTTTT	CASSLVATGELFF
TRBV12-3/TRBV12-4	NA	NA	TRBJ2-1	TGTGCCAGCAGTCTCGGGACTAATGAGCAGTTCTTC	CASSLGTNEQFF
TRBV19	NA	NA	TRBJ1-5	TGTGCCAGTAGTATAGGCTACCCTAATCAGCCCCAGCATTTT	CASSIGYPNQPQHF
TRBV5-4	NA	TRBD2	TRBJ2-3	TGTGCCAGCAGCTTGTGGACTAGCGGGGGGGCTGCAGATACGCAGTATTTT	CASSLWTSGGAADTQYF
TRBV5-8	NA	TRBD1	TRBJ1-5	TGTGCCAGCAGCGGGGACAGGCTTACCCAGCCCCAGCATTTT	CASSGDRLTQPQHF
TRBV24-1	NA	NA	TRBJ1-2	TGTGCCACCAGTGATTTGGAGGGCTATGGCTACACCTTC	CATSDLEGYGYTF
TRBV9	NA	TRBD1	TRBJ1-1	TGTGCCAGCAGCGGATCCAGGGGGCGGACTGAAGCTTTCTTT	CASSGSRGRTEAFF
TRBV5-1	once	NA	TRBJ1-2	TGCGCCAGCAGCTTGGGGCCCGAAAACTATGGCTACACCTTC	CASSLGPENYGYTF
TRBV4-3	NA	TRBD1	TRBJ2-2	TGCGCCAGCAGCCAAGAGATTTCGGGACAGGGGGCTGTCTGGACCGGGGAGCTGTTTTTT	CASSQEISGQGAVWTGELFF
TRBV5-1	NA	NA	TRBJ1-4	TGCGCCAGCAGCTTGCTGGGTATTCTGGGTGAAAAACTGTTTTTT	CASSLLGILGEKLFF
TRBV20-1	NA	NA	TRBJ2-5	TGCAGTGCTTTCCGGGAGACCCAGTACTTC	CSAFRETQYF
TRBV29-1	few	NA	TRBJ1-6	TGCAGCGTTCGGGCCCCAACCAGCTCCTATAATTCACCCCTCCACTTT	CSVRAPTSSYNSPLHF
TRBV28	NA	NA	TRBJ1-2	TGTGCCAGCAGTACTGCGGGGGGCTACACCTTC	CASSTAGGYTF
TRBV7-2	few	NA	TRBJ1-1	TGTGCCAGCAGCTTAGTGGGAACAGGGTTGGCCACTGAAGCTTTCTTT	CASSLVGTGLATEAFF
TRBV7-9	NA	TRBD2	TRBJ2-5	TGTGCCAGCAGCTTAGAACTAGCGGACCAAGAGACCCAGTACTTC	CASSLELADQETQYF
TRBV28	NA	TRBD1	TRBJ1-5	TGTGCCAGCAGCCCCGGGACAGGGGCCGGTCAGCCCCAGCATTTT	CASSPGTGAGQPQHF
TRBV7-2	NA	NA	TRBJ1-1	TGTGCCAGCAGCTTAGTTGCGGGGATGAACACTGAAGCTTTCTTT	CASSLVAGMNTEAFF
TRBV28	NA	TRBD2	TRBJ2-7	TGTGCCAGCAGTACCATCCGACTGACTAGCGGGGGGCCCCCATACGAGCAGTACTTC	CASSTIRLTSGGPPYEQYF
TRBV6-6	NA	NA	TRBJ2-5	TGTGCCAGCAGTTACGAGGGGTTGGAGGAGACCCAGTACTTC	CASSYEGLEETQYF
TRBV4-1	NA	NA	TRBJ2-2	TGCGCCAGCAGCCAAGAATGGGGGCGGTCGAACACCGGGGAGCTGTTTTTT	CASSQEWGRSNTGELFF
TRBV3-1/TRBV3-2	NA	NA	TRBJ2-1	TGTGCCAGCAGCCCCAACGACAATGAGCAGTTCTTC	CASSPNDNEQFF
TRBV28	NA	TRBD1	TRBJ2-5	TGTGCCAGCAGATCCGGACAGGGAATACAAGAGACCCAGTACTTC	CASRSGQGIQETQYF
TRBV7-6	NA	NA	TRBJ1-3	TGTGCCAGCAGCTTAGGTGCAGGGGATGGAAACACTATATATTTT	CASSLGAGDGNTIYF
TRBV7-9	NA	NA	TRBJ2-3	TGTGCCAGCAGCCCCGGACAGTCTAGCACAGATACGCAGTATTTT	CASSPGQSSTDTQYF
TRBV10-3	NA	TRBD2	TRBJ2-1	TGTGCCATCAGAACCTTAGCGGGGGCCCCCTACAATGAGCAGTTCTTC	CAIRTLAGAPYNEQFF
TRBV28	once	NA	TRBJ1-5	TGTGCCAGCAGTTTCTTGGAAAATAGCAATCAGCCCCAGCATTTT	CASSFLENSNQPQHF
TRBV10-3	NA	TRBD1	TRBJ1-6	TGTGCCATCAGTGATGGGACAGGGCGTAATTCACCCCTCCACTTT	CAISDGTGRNSPLHF
TRBV10-3	NA	TRBD2	TRBJ2-5	TGTGCCATCAGTGAGTCTCCACGGACTAGCGGGGGTGAGACCCAGTACTTC	CAISESPRTSGGETQYF
TRBV7-3	many	TRBD1	TRBJ2-2	TGTGCCAGCAGCCCGCAGGGGGCGGACGGGGAGCTGTTTTTT	CASSPQGADGELFF
TRBV11-2	few	TRBD1	TRBJ1-4	TGTGCCAGCAGCTCATCGAAGGGACAGCCAAATGAAAAACTGTTTTTT	CASSSSKGQPNEKLFF
TRBV5-6	NA	TRBD1	TRBJ1-1	TGTGCCAGCGGGGAACAGGGGGTCAGGGTGAACACTGAAGCTTTCTTT	CASGEQGVRVNTEAFF
TRBV12-3/TRBV12-4	NA	NA	TRBJ1-6	TGTGCCAGCAGTCGAGTTTCAAAGGGTTCCCTCCACTTT	CASSRVSKGSLHF
TRBV2	NA	TRBD1	TRBJ1-1	TGTGCCAGCAGCCGGATGGGACAGCATCTTCCCTTAACTGGTGAGGACACTGAAGCTTTCTTT	CASSRMGQHLPLTGEDTEAFF
TRBV7-3	once	TRBD1	TRBJ2-2	TGTGCCAGCAGCAAGACAGGGATGAACACCGGGGAGCTGTTTTTT	CASSKTGMNTGELFF
TRBV5-1	NA	NA	TRBJ1-2	TGCGCCAGCAGCCCAGGGGATAAGAATGGTGGCTACACCTTC	CASSPGDKNGGYTF
TRBV18	NA	NA	TRBJ1-1	TGTGCCAGCTCACTTATGACAGATTTGAACACTGAAGCTTTCTTT	CASSLMTDLNTEAFF
TRBV5-4	NA	TRBD1	TRBJ2-1	TGTGCCAGCAGCTTGCAGGGGGCCCCCAATGAGCAGTTCTTC	CASSLQGAPNEQFF
TRBV14	NA	NA	TRBJ2-1	TGTGCCAGCAGCCAAGATCTCTCGGTCAATGAGCAGTTCTTC	CASSQDLSVNEQFF